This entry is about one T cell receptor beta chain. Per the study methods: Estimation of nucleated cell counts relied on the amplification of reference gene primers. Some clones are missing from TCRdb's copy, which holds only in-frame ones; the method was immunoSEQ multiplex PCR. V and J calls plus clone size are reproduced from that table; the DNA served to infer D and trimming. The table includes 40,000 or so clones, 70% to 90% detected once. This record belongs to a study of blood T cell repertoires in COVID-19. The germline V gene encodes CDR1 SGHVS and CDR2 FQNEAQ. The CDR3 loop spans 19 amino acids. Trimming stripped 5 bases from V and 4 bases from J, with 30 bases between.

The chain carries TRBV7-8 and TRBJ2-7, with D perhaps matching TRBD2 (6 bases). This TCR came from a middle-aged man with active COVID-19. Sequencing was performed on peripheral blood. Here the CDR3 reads CASSRAPPGGPSRAYEQYF. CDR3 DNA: TGTGCCAGCAGCCGAGCCCCTCCAGGAGGGCCTTCGCGGGCATACGAGCAGTACTTC.